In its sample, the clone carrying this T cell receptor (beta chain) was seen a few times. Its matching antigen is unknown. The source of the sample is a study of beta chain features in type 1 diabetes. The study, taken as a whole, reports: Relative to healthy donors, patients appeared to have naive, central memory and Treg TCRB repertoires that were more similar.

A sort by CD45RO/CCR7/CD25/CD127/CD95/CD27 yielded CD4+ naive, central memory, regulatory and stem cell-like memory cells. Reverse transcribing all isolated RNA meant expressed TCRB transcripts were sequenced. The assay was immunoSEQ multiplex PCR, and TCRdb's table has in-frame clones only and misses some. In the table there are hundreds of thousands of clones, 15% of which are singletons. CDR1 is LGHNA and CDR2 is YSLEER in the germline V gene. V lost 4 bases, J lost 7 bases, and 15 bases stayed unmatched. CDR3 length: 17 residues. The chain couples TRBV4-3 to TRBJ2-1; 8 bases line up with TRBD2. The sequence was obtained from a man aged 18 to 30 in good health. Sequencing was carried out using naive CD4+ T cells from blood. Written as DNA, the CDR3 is TGCGCCAGCAGCCTCGAAACGGGAGGGTGGGTTTCGAATGAGCAGTTCTTC. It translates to CASSLETGGWVSNEQFF.